This record looks at one TCR beta chain sequence and its context. Its specificity is unknown. This specimen belongs to a study of cytomegalovirus exposure and HLA in healthy donors. Regarding the study as a whole: Cytomegalovirus association was assigned to about 150 TCR beta chains. In vitro testing confirmed a few CMV-associated chains as specific for CMV antigens. Analysis was performed later, and it showed HLA-associated TCR beta chains to be more clonally expanded than equally common others.

Vbeta (60) and Jbeta (13) primers were used in the PCR. Produced via immunoSEQ multiplex PCR; TCRdb's table is partial and in-frame only. The data show around 150,000 clones, with more than 60% seen just once and 6.5% held by the top ten. Although they were nominally healthy when sampled, donors likely had unrecorded immune exposures. CDR1 and CDR2 (germline): ENHRY, SYGVKD. The V gene lost 3 bases and the J gene lost 1 base, with 9 bases spanning the gap. The CDR3 covers 15 residues. The rearrangement links TRBV10-3 to TRBJ2-2; D unclear. The clonotype comes from an older woman in good health and CMV-seronegative. The sequencing input was PBMCs. The CDR3 region has the DNA TGTGCCATCAGTGAAGTCAGGTTGAACACCGGGGAGCTGTTTTTT. It translates to CAISEVRLNTGELFF.